This T cell receptor beta chain was captured by sequencing in a study of regulatory T cells in long-lasting Graves disease (dated by TCRdb to about 2021). Regarding the complete study: Patients with newly diagnosed Graves' disease had been on antithyroid drugs for under 3 months. TCR sequencing covered 13 persistent and roughly 20 newly diagnosed Graves' disease patients, 33 samples in total. The study was registered as a clinical trial and conducted in China. Persistent Graves' disease patients were compared with newly diagnosed Graves' disease patients by peripheral blood TCR sequencing and RNA sequencing. Broad study findings and their caveats: Persistent Graves' disease patients showed lower TCR Shannon entropy and fewer highly expanded clones than newly diagnosed patients, suggesting clonal expansion. Persistent patients shared more public clonotypes among themselves (over 2,500) than newly diagnosed patients did (about 970). The small sample size was acknowledged by the authors as a limitation that may reduce accuracy. Only peripheral blood was studied, because thyroid tissue, the primary lesion, was inaccessible. Persistent disease showed preferential use of TRBV28, TRBJ1-2 and TRBJ2-5, whereas newly diagnosed disease favored TRBV20-1 and TRBJ2-1. Only the TCR beta chain was sequenced and analyzed.

Taken from cysteine to phenylalanine, the CDR3 has 16 residues. The read is trimmed to its CDR3 DNA, 48 bases read in frame from base 1. V is trimmed back by 3 bases and J by 8 bases, and the junction contains 13 bases that no gene match accounts for. The germline V gene encodes CDR1 KGHSH and CDR2 LQKENI. Concerning this clonotype: Its antigen is unknown. Per-base quality was not reported, and no clone a single base away is much larger than it.

Library method: multiplex PCR. Sequencing took place on an Illumina HiSeq 4000. CDR3 regions were amplified by Arm-PCR with iRepertoire HTBI primers to construct TCR beta libraries. PCR products were gel purified before sequencing. In the original analysis: Gene usage analysis of CDR3 amino acid clonotypes relied on the approximately 62 TRBV and about 13 TRBJ segments identified across samples. COPE and FqMerger were used to merge the filtered high-quality paired reads into contigs. BLAST was used to align contigs to IMGT TRBV, TRBD and TRBJ reference genes, with CDR3 defined following IMGT. Clonotypes above 0.1% frequency were classified as highly expanded clones. Repertoire diversity was measured by Shannon entropy, and V-J evenness by the Gini coefficient. Clonotypes shared by more than one individual were considered public. TCRdb redid the processing of the public reads, applying fastp at Q25 and MiXCR, and retained in-frame beta chains. Records with the same CDR3 protein are collapsed into one entry carrying the most frequent genes and DNA. TCRdb's processing, not the study's, gives the V and J calls here. This sample lists 530,000 or so distinct CDR3 sequences; approximately 13% were detected once. The ten largest make up approximately 9.3% of the sample.

Read against the paper, the sample's time point label means: newly diagnosed GD, antithyroid drugs for less than 3 months. For both TCR sequencing and RNA sequencing, RNA was extracted from PBMCs in TRIzol. The diagnosis of Graves' disease was made according to American Thyroid Association guidelines. Recruitment of patients was carried out at an endocrinology department in Xi'an, China. From each patient, around 9.3 milliliters of peripheral blood was collected into an EDTA anticoagulant tube. Ficoll Paque Plus density gradient separation was used to isolate PBMCs, and no further T cell sorting was done. An Agilent 2100 Bioanalyzer and agarose gel were used to check RNA quality, and a NanoDrop 2000 was used to measure RNA concentration. Separately, the same data were catalogued under a study of T cells in Graves' hyperthyroidism and ophthalmopathy. In that second paper, the authors write: Stable Graves' hyperthyroidism was defined as the absence of progression to ophthalmopathy over 18 months of follow-up. The hyperthyroidism patients were between 18 and 65 years old and newly diagnosed, with a disease duration of less than 2 months. Patients with uncontrolled infections, other autoimmune diseases, pregnancy or lactation were excluded. Diagnoses were based on clinical symptoms, serum thyroxine and TRAb, thyroid ultrasound and orbital computed tomography. A first-round RT-PCR of the TCR CDR3 used the HTBI primer set with the Qiagen OneStep RT-PCR kit. Most expanded thyroid clonotypes (frequency above 0.001) were also found in blood, which suggests that blood repertoires may mirror thyroid immune responses. Ophthalmopathy was separated from stable hyperthyroidism by a 13 V-J signature model, with around 88% sensitivity and around 81% specificity obtained in cross-validation and 80%/75% obtained in testing. In validation, the model predicted progression to ophthalmopathy with roughly 66% sensitivity and approximately 72% specificity, a median of about 6.7 months before onset. TCR V-J signatures able to tell the groups apart were searched for in a discovery cohort of 100 patients, of whom fewer than 45 had Graves' ophthalmopathy and roughly 59 had stable Graves' hyperthyroidism. Prospective prediction of ophthalmopathy was tested in an independent validation cohort of approximately 19 hyperthyroidism patients and 17 patients who later progressed to ophthalmopathy. The 90 to 100 discovery patients were randomly split 7:3 into training and test sets. In addition, the study compared T-cell repertoires in thyroid tissue and in blood from five or six Graves' hyperthyroidism patients. Once sampling was done, hyperthyroidism patients were given methimazole at a starting dose of 30 mg daily, whereas ophthalmopathy patients were given high-dose intravenous methylprednisolone. Libraries were constructed in a second round of multiplex PCR, after which size selection and purification were carried out. The libraries were sequenced on an Illumina HiSeq2000 using paired-end 100 bp reads. SOAPnuke was used to process the raw data, throwing out any read that contained adapters or uncalled bases, had a mean Phred below 15, or lacked an exact constant-primer or identifier match. COPE v1.2.5 was used to merge the high-quality paired reads, and each unique nucleotide sequence was defined as a clonotype. Clonotypes were aligned to IMGT TRBV, TRBD and TRBJ reference segments using MiTCR v1.1. Analysis was restricted to V-J combinations with a frequency above 0.0001, which covered roughly 99% of repertoires. The TCS score was defined as F50 (clonal expansion) divided by E x V (chaos), with BLOSUM62-based TCRdist calculated between CDR3 peptides within each V-J. Welch's t-statistics and random forest reduced roughly 500 V-J features to around 14, which were used in a naive Bayes classifier (R e1071). Sample size was not statistically predetermined, and blinding of investigators to group allocation was not performed. The paper describes TCR Vbeta CDR3 sequencing of 120 to 150 peripheral blood samples, made up of 43 ophthalmopathy patients, more than 70 hyperthyroidism patients and about 17 progressor patients.

The sequence came from a man aged 25 to 45 with Graves disease. Donor details come from another sample of the same person, matched by shared clones. Source: peripheral blood mononuclear cells (PBMCs), taken at new diagnosis, from a patient treated with antithyroid drugs. The V and J segments used are TRBV18 and TRBJ1-2; 9 bases in the junction line up with TRBD1. The sequenced DNA: TGTGCCAGCTCACCCCTCAAATCCGGGACAGGGAAAGGCTACACCTTC. Its coded protein is CASSPLKSGTGKGYTF.